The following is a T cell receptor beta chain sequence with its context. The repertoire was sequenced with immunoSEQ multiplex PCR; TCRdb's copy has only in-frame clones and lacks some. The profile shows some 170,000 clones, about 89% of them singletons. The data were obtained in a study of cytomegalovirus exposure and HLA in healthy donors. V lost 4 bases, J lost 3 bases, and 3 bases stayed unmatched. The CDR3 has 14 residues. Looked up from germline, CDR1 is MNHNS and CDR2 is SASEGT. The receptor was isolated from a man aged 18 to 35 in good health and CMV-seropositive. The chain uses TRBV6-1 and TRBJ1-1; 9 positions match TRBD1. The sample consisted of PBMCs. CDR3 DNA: TGTGCCAGCAGTGTCACAGGGGGCGACACTGAAGCTTTCTTT. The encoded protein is CASSVTGGDTEAFF.